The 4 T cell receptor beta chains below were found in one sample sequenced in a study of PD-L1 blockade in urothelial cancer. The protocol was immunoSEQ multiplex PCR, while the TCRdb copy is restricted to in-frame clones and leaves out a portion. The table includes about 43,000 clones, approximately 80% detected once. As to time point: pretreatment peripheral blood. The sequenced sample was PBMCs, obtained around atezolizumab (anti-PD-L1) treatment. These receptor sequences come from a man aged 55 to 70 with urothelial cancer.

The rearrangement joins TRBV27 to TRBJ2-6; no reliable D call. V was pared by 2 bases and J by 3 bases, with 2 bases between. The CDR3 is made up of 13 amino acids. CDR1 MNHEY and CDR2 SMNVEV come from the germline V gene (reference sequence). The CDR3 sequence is CASSLLGANVLTF. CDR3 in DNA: TGTGCCAGCAGTTTACTTGGGGCCAACGTCCTGACTTTC.

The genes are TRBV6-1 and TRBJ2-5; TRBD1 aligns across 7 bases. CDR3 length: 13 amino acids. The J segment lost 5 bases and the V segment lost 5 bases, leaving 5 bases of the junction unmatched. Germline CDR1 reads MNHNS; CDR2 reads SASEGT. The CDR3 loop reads CASSTTGYETQYF. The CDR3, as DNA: TGTGCCAGCAGTACGACAGGGTACGAGACCCAGTACTTC.

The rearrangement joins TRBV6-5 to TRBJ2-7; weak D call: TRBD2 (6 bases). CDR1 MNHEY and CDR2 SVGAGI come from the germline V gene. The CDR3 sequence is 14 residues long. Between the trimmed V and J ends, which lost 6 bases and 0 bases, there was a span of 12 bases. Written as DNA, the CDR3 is TGTGCCAGCAGGATAGCTAGCGCCTCCTACGAGCAGTACTTC. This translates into CASRIASASYEQYF.

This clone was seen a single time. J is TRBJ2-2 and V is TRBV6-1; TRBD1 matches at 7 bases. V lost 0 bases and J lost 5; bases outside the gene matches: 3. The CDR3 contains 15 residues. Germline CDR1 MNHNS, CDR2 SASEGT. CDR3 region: CASSEAGRGTGELFF. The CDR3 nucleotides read TGTGCCAGCAGTGAAGCAGGCAGGGGGACCGGGGAGCTGTTTTTT.